The next 10 T cell receptor beta chains were all read from a single sample in a study of blood T cell repertoires in COVID-19. Data came from immunoSEQ multiplex PCR; TCRdb stores just in-frame clones and leaves some out. The repertoire has 350,000 or so clones, around 90% of them found once; the top ten carry 3.9%. The source material was peripheral blood. These receptor sequences come from a woman aged 55 to 70 with COVID-19, enrolled during active disease.

The chain uses TRBV30 and TRBJ2-3, with 10 bases aligning to TRBD1. Germline V gene lookup returns CDR1 GTSNPN and CDR2 SVGIG (reference sequence). The CDR3 loop spans 15 amino acids. V lost 3 bases, J lost 1 base, and 4 bases stayed unmatched. CDR3 in amino acids: CAWRDRGTGTDTQYF. The CDR3 DNA sequence: TGTGCCTGGAGGGACAGGGGGACGGGCACAGATACGCAGTATTTT.

The chain links TRBV28 to TRBJ2-7, with D possibly TRBD2 on 6 matching bases. The ends were cut back, 5 bases at V and 3 bases at J, with 11 bases in the middle. Germline CDR1 is MDHEN and CDR2 is SYDVKM. The CDR3 contains 13 residues. CDR3 region: CASSLTGDYEQYF. CDR3 nucleotide sequence: TGTGCCAGCAGTCTCACGGGAGACTACGAGCAGTACTTC. Combining the CDR3 with reference TRBV28 and TRBJ2-7 gives the whole variable domain DVKVTQSSRYLVKRTGEKVFLECVQDMDHENMFWYRQDPGLGLRLIYFSYDVKMKEKGDIPEGYSVSREKKERFSLILESASTNQTSMYLCASSLTGDYEQYFGPGTRLTVT.

The CDR3 nucleotides read TGCGCCAGCACCCTGACAGCAATGAACACTGAAGCTTTCTTT. It translates to CASTLTAMNTEAFF. The chain uses TRBV10-2 and TRBJ1-1, with TRBD1 as a possible D gene (5 bases). The CDR3 covers 14 residues. CDR1 WSHSY and CDR2 SAAADI come from the germline V gene. The V gene lost 7 bases and the J gene lost 0 bases, with 12 bases spanning the gap.

The gene calls are TRBV6-6 and TRBJ2-3, with D tentatively TRBD1 (7 bases). The germline V and J ends were trimmed by 7 bases and 0 bases, with 14 bases remaining between them. The CDR3 runs 15 residues. CDR1 is MNHNY, CDR2 SVGAGI, per germline (reference sequence). The CDR3 DNA follows: TGTGCCAGCAACGCGGGACAGCTTAGCACAGATACGCAGTATTTT. Protein sequence: CASNAGQLSTDTQYF.

V gene TRBV6-5 combines with J gene TRBJ1-2; no definite D call. Germline lookup yields CDR1 MNHEY and CDR2 SVGAGI. The CDR3 length is 14 residues. V was clipped by 4 bases and J by 2 bases, with 11 bases between them. This CDR3 reads CASSSPGSNYGYTF. CDR3 DNA sequence: TGTGCCAGCAGTTCCCCTGGGAGCAACTATGGCTACACCTTC.

The CDR3 loop reads CASSSTGSTNEKLFF. The CDR3 DNA follows: TGCGCCAGCAGCTCAACAGGGTCGACTAATGAAAAACTGTTTTTT. The V and J genes are TRBV5-1 and TRBJ1-4, with TRBD1 as a possible D gene (6 bases). The CDR3 consists of 15 residues. Germline V lookup: CDR1 SGHRS, CDR2 YFSETQ. V lost 3 bases and J lost 2, with 11 bases in between.

The rearrangement uses TRBV6-6 and TRBJ1-1; the D gene is possibly TRBD1 (6 bases). V was trimmed by 0 bases and J by 5 bases, leaving 13 bases between them. The CDR3 sequence is 15 residues long. CDR1 and CDR2 (germline): MNHNY, SVGAGI (reference sequence). The CDR3 DNA follows: TGTGCCAGCAGTTACTCACAGGGTGGATTTACTGAAGCTTTCTTT. It specifies CASSYSQGGFTEAFF.

The rearrangement links TRBV3-1 (or the pseudogene TRBV3-2) to TRBJ1-2; 7 nucleotides align to TRBD1. CDR1 is LGHDT, CDR2 YNNKEL, per germline (reference sequence). V gave up 8 bases and J gave up 1 base; unmatched junction bases: 10. CDR3 length: 15 residues. This CDR3 reads CASRREGAINYGYTF. The CDR3 nucleotides read TGTGCCAGCCGGCGGGAGGGGGCGATTAACTATGGCTACACCTTC.

V and J are TRBV7-9 and TRBJ2-1; 8 positions agree with TRBD1. Losses at the gene ends were 3 bases for V and 4 bases for J; bases not matched to a gene: 5. The V gene's germline CDR1 is SEHNR and CDR2 FQNEAQ (reference sequence). The CDR3 loop spans 15 amino acids. In DNA form, the CDR3 reads TGTGCCAGCAGCTTCCAGGGGGCGAGTTACAATGAGCAGTTCTTC. This encodes CASSFQGASYNEQFF.

The CDR3 protein is CASSTRGAQETQYF. As DNA, the CDR3 is TGCGCCAGCTCGACGCGGGGGGCCCAAGAGACCCAGTACTTC. The chain combines TRBV5-1 with TRBJ2-5; 8 bases match TRBD2. V lost 7 bases, J lost 1 base, and 6 bases stayed unmatched. The CDR3 sequence is 14 residues long. Germline V gives CDR1 SGHRS, CDR2 YFSETQ.